This T cell receptor beta chain was sequenced during a study of neurological immune-mediated disorders. Study-wide findings and caveats: The study found no CDR3 amino acid sequences shared by expanded clones across subjects, suggesting private repertoires in all groups. One related-CDR3 cluster, found by phylogenetic grouping, held repertoires of 18 of 34 multiple sclerosis patients and is a possible signature.

2 million PBMCs stored at -80 C were the source of the unsorted libraries. Details on this clonotype: As yet, its antigen is unknown.

A single record per CDR3 protein comes from TCRdb applying MiXCR to the 5' RACE reads. The sample contains approximately 90,000 distinct CDR3 sequences, around 3.3% of which appear only once. Trimming removed 3 bases at V and 7 bases at J, with 6 bases between. The CDR3 sequence is 12 residues long. Sequencing used PBMCs. The clonotype was recovered from a woman aged 18-29 years with multiple sclerosis. The chain employs TRBV12-3 or TRBV12-4 and TRBJ2-2; D ambiguous. In DNA form, the CDR3 reads TGTGCCAGCAGTTTTTTGGTCGGGGAGCTGTTTTTT. Translating gives CASSFLVGELFF.